Listed below are T cell receptor beta chains from one sample, sequenced in a study of regulatory dendritic cells for organ transplantation. Here immunoSEQ multiplex PCR was the method, and the copy in TCRdb shows in-frame clones only, minus some. The sample carries 20,000 to 25,000 clones, 74% recorded once. The specimen sequenced was memory CD4+ T cells from blood. The receptors shown here come from a human donor in good health. Each CDR3 is given with its conserved first and last residue.

V: TRBV5-1; CDR3: CASSTQGAGNTIYF
V: TRBV29-1; CDR3: CSVGVRGGLDTQYF
V: TRBV7-8; CDR3: CASSPADSYGYTF
V: TRBV10-3; CDR3: CASGGVAGRRGNEQFF
V: TRBV6-1; CDR3: CASSESGGAGDTQYF
V: TRBV5-1; CDR3: CASREAINYGYTF
V: TRBV5-1; CDR3: CASSPGQGGEKLFF
V: TRBV7-2; CDR3: CASSPMGGGVLDTQYF
V: TRBV9; CDR3: CASSVKTSGVAKDTQYF
V: TRBV28; CDR3: CACTGGAYNEQFF
V: TRBV2; CDR3: CASSEKGLEVETQYF
V: TRBV18; CDR3: CASSPQQGANTEAFF